These T cell receptor beta chains were read from a single sample in a study of shared clonotypes between healthy human individuals. This table comes from immunoSEQ multiplex PCR, and its TCRdb copy is limited to in-frame clones, with some not included. The data contain some 300,000 clones, around 67% of them singletons. The specimen was memory CD4+ T cells sorted from blood. These receptors were taken from a man aged 25-45 years in good health. Each CDR3 is given with its conserved first and last residue. Each record gives: V gene, CDR3 length, J gene, CDR3 protein.

TRBV19	13	TRBJ2-5	CASSRGGRETQYF
TRBV5-8	18	TRBJ1-2	CASSFQGQRQGSYYGYTF
TRBV19	17	TRBJ1-1	CASSTGGGGARNTEAFF
TRBV5-1	13	TRBJ2-2	CASSLQDTGELFF
TRBV7-3	18	TRBJ2-6	CASSRGARGASGANVLTF
TRBV5-1	16	TRBJ1-4	CASSPGEGLFHEKLFF
TRBV5-8	13	TRBJ2-5	CASTGGSRETQYF
TRBV5-1	17	TRBJ2-7	CASSLTLRQGTTYEQYF
TRBV2	14	TRBJ1-1	CASSAQGPTNEAFF
TRBV2	14	TRBJ2-7	CASSLAGESYEQYF
TRBV5-7	15	TRBJ1-1	CASSLGPGAYAEAFF
TRBV30	15	TRBJ2-3	CGAHGNGRGTDTQYF
TRBV6-5	14	TRBJ2-7	CASRQRAFSYEQYF
TRBV5-1	15	TRBJ1-1	CASSEGTRANTEAFF
TRBV7-9	12	TRBJ1-5	CARPGTRQPQHF
TRBV28	14	TRBJ2-1	CASSFVGRKKEQFF
TRBV5-1	16	TRBJ2-3	CASIRGTSGDTDTQYF
TRBV28	15	TRBJ1-1	CASSFDAGSDTEAFF
TRBV4-1	14	TRBJ1-4	CASSQQGRDEKLFF
TRBV5-1	13	TRBJ1-2	CASSLALTRGYTF
TRBV7-2	15	TRBJ2-7	CASSKESGSVYEQYF
TRBV5-1	14	TRBJ2-6	CASRDPSGANVLTF
TRBV28	11	TRBJ1-2	CASSRDYGYTF
TRBV7-2	17	TRBJ1-3	CASSLGPLSYSGNTIYF
TRBV4-3	15	TRBJ2-5	CASSQEVGGPETQYF
TRBV6-6	15	TRBJ2-2	CASSQDREGTGELFF
TRBV7-8	17	TRBJ2-7	CASSLVGLAGGTYEQYF
TRBV19	14	TRBJ2-1	CASSTGLAGVRQFF
TRBV19	15	TRBJ2-2	CASSRDSVNTGELFF
TRBV18	14	TRBJ2-7	CASSGSGRSYEQYF
TRBV9	18	TRBJ2-5	CASSAAFSSGSGQETQYF
TRBV27	15	TRBJ2-3	CASSLFNKFTDTQYF
TRBV18	16	TRBJ2-3	CASSPPFRTSTDTQYF
TRBV30	14	TRBJ2-2	CAFKGGRDTGELFF
TRBV19	13	TRBJ1-1	CASSIDGLSGAFF
TRBV5-1	12	TRBJ1-1	CASSLVNTEAFF
TRBV5-4	14	TRBJ1-1	CASTLGGMNTEAFF
TRBV19	12	TRBJ1-1	CASSIRGHEAFF
TRBV2	14	TRBJ2-1	CASSEGQANNEQFF
TRBV28	11	TRBJ2-7	CASSYAYEQYF
TRBV7-7	12	TRBJ2-3	CASSPGLGTQYF
TRBV6-1	15	TRBJ1-4	CASSEFTPRNEKLFF
TRBV5-5	13	TRBJ2-1	CASSLAGGNEQFF
TRBV11-2	15	TRBJ2-4	CASSGSGTTKNIQYF
TRBV6-1	14	TRBJ1-4	CASSEVGHREKLFF
TRBV7-9	15	TRBJ1-2	CASSFADRWERGYTF
TRBV10-3	14	TRBJ2-5	CAISTGLAGETQYF
TRBV28	14	TRBJ2-7	CASSPFTGPYEQYF
TRBV27	11	TRBJ1-2	CASSSDSGYTF
TRBV7-2	13	TRBJ2-1	CASSLGRVNEQFF
TRBV7-2	14	TRBJ2-3	CASSLVVDTDTQYF
TRBV6-1	13	TRBJ2-1	CASSEAVQGEQFF
TRBV2	14	TRBJ1-1	CASRENLGNTEAFF
TRBV19	13	TRBJ1-5	CASSAFSLVAQHF
TRBV14	14	TRBJ2-1	CASSPHILAGEQFF